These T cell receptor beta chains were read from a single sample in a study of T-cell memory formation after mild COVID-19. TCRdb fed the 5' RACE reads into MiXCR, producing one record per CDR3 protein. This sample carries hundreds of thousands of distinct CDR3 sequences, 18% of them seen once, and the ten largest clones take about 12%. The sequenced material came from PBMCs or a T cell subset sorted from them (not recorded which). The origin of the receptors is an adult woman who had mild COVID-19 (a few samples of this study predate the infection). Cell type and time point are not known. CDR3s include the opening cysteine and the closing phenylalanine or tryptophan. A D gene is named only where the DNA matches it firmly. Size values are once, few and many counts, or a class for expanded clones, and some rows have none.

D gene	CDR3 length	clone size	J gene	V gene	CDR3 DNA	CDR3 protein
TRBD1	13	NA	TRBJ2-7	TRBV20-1	TGCAGTGCGAACAGGGGGCACTCCTACGAGCAGTACTTC	CSANRGHSYEQYF
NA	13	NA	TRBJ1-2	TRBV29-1	TGCAGCGTTGACGGTGGAGCGGCCGGGGGCTACACCTTC	CSVDGGAAGGYTF
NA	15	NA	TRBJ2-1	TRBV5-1	TGCGCCAGCAGCCCAGCGGCTAACAACGACAATGAGCAGTTCTTC	CASSPAANNDNEQFF
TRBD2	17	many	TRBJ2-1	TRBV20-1	TGCAGTGCGATCGGGACTAGCGGGAGTATTTCCTACAATGAGCAGTTCTTC	CSAIGTSGSISYNEQFF
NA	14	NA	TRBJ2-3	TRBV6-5	TGTGCCACCCTCCGACCCGGTTTCACAGATACGCAGTATTTT	CATLRPGFTDTQYF
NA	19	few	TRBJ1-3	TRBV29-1	TGCAGCGTTGATTGGGGTACAAGGGGAGGAGGTCCCACTGGAAACACCATATATTTT	CSVDWGTRGGGPTGNTIYF
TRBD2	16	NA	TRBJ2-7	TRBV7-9	TGTGCCAGCAGCTTAGCCACTAGCGGGGGAACCTACGAGCAGTACTTC	CASSLATSGGTYEQYF
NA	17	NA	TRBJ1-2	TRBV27	TGTGCCAGCAGCCAACGGGAGGGCATTCTAGGGAACTATGGCTACACCTTC	CASSQREGILGNYGYTF
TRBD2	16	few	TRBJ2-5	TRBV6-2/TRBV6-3	TGTGCCAGCAGCTCCCGTGGCGAGCGGGGCCAAGAGACCCAGTACTTC	CASSSRGERGQETQYF
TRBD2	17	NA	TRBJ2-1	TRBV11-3	TGTGCCAGCAGCGAGACGGGACTAGCGGGAGTTAACAATGAGCAGTTCTTC	CASSETGLAGVNNEQFF
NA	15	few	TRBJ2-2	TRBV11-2	TGTGCCAGCAGCTTTGAGGGGTGGGGCACCGGGGAGCTGTTTTTT	CASSFEGWGTGELFF
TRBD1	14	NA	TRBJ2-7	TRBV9	TGTGCCAGCAGCGCACAGGGACAGGGCTACGAGCAGTACTTC	CASSAQGQGYEQYF
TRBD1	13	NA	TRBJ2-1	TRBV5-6	TGTGCCAGCAGCTCGACCAGACAGGGACCGCAGTTCTTC	CASSSTRQGPQFF
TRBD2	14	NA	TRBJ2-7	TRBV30	TGTGCCTGGAGTGTGGCGGGGGTAAGGAACGAGCAGTACTTC	CAWSVAGVRNEQYF
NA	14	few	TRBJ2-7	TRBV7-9	TGTGCCAGCAGCCCATCGGACAGTCTCCACGAGCAGTACTTC	CASSPSDSLHEQYF